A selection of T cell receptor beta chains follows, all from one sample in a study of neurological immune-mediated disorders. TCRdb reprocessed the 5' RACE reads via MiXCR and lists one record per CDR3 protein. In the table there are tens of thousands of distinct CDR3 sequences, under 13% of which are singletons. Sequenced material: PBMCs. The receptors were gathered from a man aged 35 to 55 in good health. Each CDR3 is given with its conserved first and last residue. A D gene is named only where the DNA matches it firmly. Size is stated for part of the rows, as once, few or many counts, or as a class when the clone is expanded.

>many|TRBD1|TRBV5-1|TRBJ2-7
TGCGCCAGCAGCTTTCGGACAGGGGATTTGTACTACGAGCAGTACTTC
CASSFRTGDLYYEQYF
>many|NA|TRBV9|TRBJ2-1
TGTGCCAGCAGCGGGAGGACTGCCTCTCTGGATGAGCAGTTCTTC
CASSGRTASLDEQFF
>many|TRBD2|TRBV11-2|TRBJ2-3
TGTGCCAGCAGCTCAGGCGGGACTAGCGGGAACACAGATACGCAGTATTTT
CASSSGGTSGNTDTQYF
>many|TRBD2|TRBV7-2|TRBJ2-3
TGTGCCAGCAGCTCGGTGGTAGGGAGGGACGCAGATACGCAGTATTTT
CASSSVVGRDADTQYF
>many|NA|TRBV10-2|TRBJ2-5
TGCGCCAGCAGTGACACTTTCGGTGAGACCCAGTACTTC
CASSDTFGETQYF
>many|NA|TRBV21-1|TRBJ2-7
TGTGCCAGACCGACAGGGGCCTCCAACGAGCAGTACTTC
CARPTGASNEQYF
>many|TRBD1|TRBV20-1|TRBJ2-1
TGCAGTGCTAGACGGGACAGGGCCGACAATGAGCAGTTCTTC
CSARRDRADNEQFF
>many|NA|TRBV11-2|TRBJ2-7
TGTGCCAGCAGCTTATTACTAGTTGATGGCGAGCAGTACTTC
CASSLLLVDGEQYF
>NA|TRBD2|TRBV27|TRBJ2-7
TGTGTCAGCAGTCTAGCGGGAGGACCGGGCGAGCAGTACTTC
CVSSLAGGPGEQYF
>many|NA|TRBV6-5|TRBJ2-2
TGTGCCAGCAGTTACTCAGGGAACACCGGGGAGCTGTTTTTT
CASSYSGNTGELFF
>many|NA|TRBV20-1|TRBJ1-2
TGCAGTGCCCCCACGTCCCTTAACTATGGCTACACCTTC
CSAPTSLNYGYTF
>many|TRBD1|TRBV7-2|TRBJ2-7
TGTGCCAGCAGCCCGGACAGGGGGCACTACGAGCAGTACTTC
CASSPDRGHYEQYF
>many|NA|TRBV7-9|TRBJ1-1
TGTGCCAGCAGCTTAGGAAGGGGGATGAACACTGAAGCTTTCTTT
CASSLGRGMNTEAFF
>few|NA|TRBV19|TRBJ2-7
TGTGCCAGTAGTATTGTAGGGGGAACCTACGAGCAGTACTTC
CASSIVGGTYEQYF
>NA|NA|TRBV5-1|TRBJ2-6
TGCGCCAGCAGCTTGGCCGCCTCTGGGGCCAACATCCTGACTTTC
CASSLAASGANILTF
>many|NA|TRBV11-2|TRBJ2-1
TGTGCCAGCAGCTTAGTGAGGGGAAGGAGATTCTTC
CASSLVRGRRFF
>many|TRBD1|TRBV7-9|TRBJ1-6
TGTGCCAGCAGCGAATCAGGGGGAGGGAATTCACCCCTCCACTTT
CASSESGGGNSPLHF
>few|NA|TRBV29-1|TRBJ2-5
TGCAGCGTCCCAGTCCAGGGCCAAGAGACCCAGTACTTC
CSVPVQGQETQYF
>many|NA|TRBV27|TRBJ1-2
TGTGCCAGCACCAGTAACGGGGGCACCTATGGCTACACCTTC
CASTSNGGTYGYTF
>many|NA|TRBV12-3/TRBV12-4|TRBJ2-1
TGTGCCAGCAGTCCCACTAGTCCCTACAATGAGCAGTTCTTC
CASSPTSPYNEQFF
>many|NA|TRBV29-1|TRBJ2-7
TGCAGCGCGGGTAGTGACACCTACGAGCAGTACTTC
CSAGSDTYEQYF
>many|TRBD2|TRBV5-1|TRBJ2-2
TGCGCCAGCAGCTCCGGACTAGCGGGTTACACCGGGGAGCTGTTTTTT
CASSSGLAGYTGELFF